The clone carrying this T cell receptor beta chain has ten or more counts. Its antigen remains unidentified. These data belong to a study of response to subunit inactivated influenza vaccine. Whole-study findings and limits: Authors suggested that a seasonal influenza vaccination recruits few new T cells each time.

Germline CDR1 and CDR2: SGHRS and YFSETQ. The CDR3 is 15 residues long. The J segment lost 6 bases and the V segment lost 3 bases, leaving 9 bases of the junction unmatched. TCRdb passed the RT-PCR reads through MiXCR, listing each CDR3 protein once. The sample consists of 150,000 to 200,000 distinct CDR3 sequences, approximately 11% of them appearing once. The origin of this receptor is a man aged 50 to 59 who received an inactivated influenza vaccine. The V gene is TRBV5-1, the J gene TRBJ2-1; 7 bases are shared with TRBD2. Sequenced here: non-naive T cells sorted from PBMCs, sampled 40 to 50 days after vaccination. The CDR3 DNA is TGCGCCAGCAGCTCACGGACTAGTCAATCCAATGAGCAGTTCTTC. As protein: CASSSRTSQSNEQFF.